This is a list of T cell receptor beta chains from one sample in a study of cytomegalovirus exposure and HLA in healthy donors. The data were produced by immunoSEQ multiplex PCR, yet TCRdb's version contains in-frame clones alone and is incomplete. Of about 120,000 clones in the sample, 81% are singletons; the top ten hold 3.9%. The sequenced material came from PBMCs. Receptors were obtained from a woman in her 30s in good health and CMV-seronegative. CDR3s include the opening cysteine and the closing phenylalanine or tryptophan. Each record gives: clone size, J gene, V gene, D gene, CDR3 DNA, CDR3 protein. D genes are given only for firm matches. The size of a clone is reported for some rows only, either as once, few or many, or as a class for expanded clones.

- TRBJ2-7 TRBV28 TRBD2 TGTGCCAGCAGGATAGCGGGGCCGACCTACGAGCAGTACTTC CASRIAGPTYEQYF
- TRBJ1-6 TRBV28 TRBD1 TGTGCCAGCAGTTTTGGGACAGTAAAAAATTCACCCCTCCACTTT CASSFGTVKNSPLHF
- TRBJ1-1 TRBV7-9 - TGTTCCAGCAGCTTAGATCCCGGTCGTGCTTTCTTT CSSSLDPGRAFF
- TRBJ2-2 TRBV7-9 - TGTGCCAGCAGTTTAGCAGGGGTTGAGGACACCGGGGAGCTGTTTTTT CASSLAGVEDTGELFF
- TRBJ2-7 TRBV5-8 TRBD2 TGTGCCAGCAGCCCGATGACTAGCGGGGCTCACTACGAGCAGTACTTC CASSPMTSGAHYEQYF
- TRBJ1-4 TRBV4-1 - TGCGCCAGCAGCCAGGGAGGAACTTATGGTGAAAAACTGTTTTTT CASSQGGTYGEKLFF
- TRBJ2-1 TRBV18 - TGTGCCAGCTCACACAGGGTAGACGGCCACAATGAGCAGTTCTTC CASSHRVDGHNEQFF
once TRBJ1-1 TRBV5-1 TRBD1 TGCGCCAGCAGCTTGGGAACAGGGGCGGGCACTGAAGCTTTCTTT CASSLGTGAGTEAFF
- TRBJ2-1 TRBV9 TRBD1 TGTGCCAGCAGCGTAGGGGGACAGGGGTTAAATGAGCAGTTCTTC CASSVGGQGLNEQFF
- TRBJ1-5 TRBV28 TRBD1 TGTGCCAGCAGTCCCCCGACAGGGTCTTATCAGCCCCAGCATTTT CASSPPTGSYQPQHF
few TRBJ2-7 TRBV23-1 TRBD1 TGCGCCAGCAGTGGGACAGTCCATTACGAGCAGTACTTC CASSGTVHYEQYF
few TRBJ2-1 TRBV27 - TGTGCCAGCAGTTTGGGAAGGGAGAATTACAATGAGCAGTTCTTC CASSLGRENYNEQFF
- TRBJ1-2 TRBV28 TRBD1 TGTGCCAGCAGCTGGACAGGGGGCGTTACTGGCTACACCTTC CASSWTGGVTGYTF
- TRBJ1-1 TRBV7-8 - TGTGCCAGCAGCCCTTACACCGGACAGCCTGAAGCTTTCTTT CASSPYTGQPEAFF
- TRBJ2-1 TRBV28 TRBD1 TGTGCCAGCACCAAAACGACAGGGTACTACAATGAGCAGTTCTTC CASTKTTGYYNEQFF
- TRBJ1-4 TRBV15 - TGTGCCACCAGCAGAGATGGCAGGGAAGGGGAAAAACTGTTTTTT CATSRDGREGEKLFF
once TRBJ2-7 TRBV10-3 TRBD1 TGTGCCACGACAGGGTACTCCGGTGGCGAGCAGTACTTC CATTGYSGGEQYF
- TRBJ2-1 TRBV30 - TGTGCCTGGTCCCGCTGGGGAGCGGAGGGACTTAATGAGCAGTTCTTC CAWSRWGAEGLNEQFF
- TRBJ1-6 TRBV28 - TGTGCCAGCAGTTCCCTCGGGACACCCCTCCACTTT CASSSLGTPLHF
- TRBJ2-7 TRBV6-1 - TGTGCCAGCAGTGAGCGTGGCCTGGAAAGGAGCTTC CASSERGLERSF
- TRBJ2-7 TRBV11-2 TRBD2 TGTGCCAGCAGCTTAGTTACTAGCGGGAGCCACGAGCAGTACTTC CASSLVTSGSHEQYF
few TRBJ2-1 TRBV5-6 - TGTGCCAGCCATAATCTAGCGTCTAGCTCCTACAATGAGCAGTTCTTC CASHNLASSSYNEQFF
- TRBJ2-1 TRBV7-9 TRBD2 TGTGCCAGCAGCTTTGCGCCGGGACTAGCGGGAGTGCGTGAGCAGTTCTTC CASSFAPGLAGVREQFF
- TRBJ2-5 TRBV7-9 - TGTGCCAGCAGCTCGAGGACTTACGGAGAGACCCAGTACTTC CASSSRTYGETQYF
- TRBJ1-1 TRBV5-1 TRBD1 TGCGCCAGCAGCCGCGGCCAGGGGGCGAGTGGGGGTGCTGAAGCTTTCTTT CASSRGQGASGGAEAFF
- TRBJ2-3 TRBV19 TRBD2 TGTGCCAGTAAGCAGGGTAATCCGGGACTAGCGGGAGCTTCCACAGATACGCAGTATTTT CASKQGNPGLAGASTDTQYF
- TRBJ2-7 TRBV5-1 TRBD2 TGCGCCAGCAGCTCAACTAGCGGGAGTACCCAGTTC CASSSTSGSTQF
- TRBJ2-6 TRBV5-4 - TGTGCCAGCAGCTGGGGGCCCAAGGGATCCTCTGGGGCCAACGTCCTGACTTTC CASSWGPKGSSGANVLTF
- TRBJ2-5 TRBV6-5 TRBD2 TGTGCCAGCAGCGCGGGACTAGCAAAGCAGTACTTC CASSAGLAKQYF
- TRBJ2-5 TRBV5-1 TRBD2 TGCGCCAGCAGCTTGTCCCTAGCGGCTCACGAGACCCAGTACTTC CASSLSLAAHETQYF
- TRBJ2-1 TRBV28 TRBD1 TGTGCCAGCACTTTGACAGGGGGCTCCTACAATGAGCAGTTCTTC CASTLTGGSYNEQFF
- TRBJ2-5 TRBV5-1 TRBD1 TGCGCCAGCAGCGTCGACAGGGGCCGAGTGGCCCAGTACTTC CASSVDRGRVAQYF
- TRBJ2-6 TRBV7-9 TRBD2 TGTTCCAGCAGTTCCGGGGGAGGGCAGTCTCCTGGGGCCAACGTCCTGACTTTC CSSSSGGGQSPGANVLTF
- TRBJ2-3 TRBV29-1 - TGCAGCGTTTTAACAGATACGCAGTATTTT CSVLTDTQYF
- TRBJ2-1 TRBV9 - TGTGCCAGCAGCTTAGACTGGTCCAATGAGCAGTTCTTC CASSLDWSNEQFF
- TRBJ1-6 TRBV6-1 TRBD1 TGTGCCAGCAGTTCCCGGGACAGAGCTAATTCACCCCTCCACTTT CASSSRDRANSPLHF
- TRBJ1-2 TRBV7-9 TRBD1 TGTGCCAGCAGTCAGGGACAGGGCTATGGCTACACCTTC CASSQGQGYGYTF
- TRBJ2-3 TRBV5-1 - TGCGCCAGCAGCTTGAACGGCCGAGGAGATACGCAGTATTTT CASSLNGRGDTQYF
- TRBJ1-2 TRBV5-1 - TGCGCCAGCAGCCTAGAGTCAGGGGATGGCTACACCTTC CASSLESGDGYTF
- TRBJ2-3 TRBV19 TRBD2 TGTGCCAGTAGTATAGCAGCTAGCGGGAGTTTTGATACGCAGTATTTT CASSIAASGSFDTQYF
- TRBJ1-1 TRBV5-1 - TGCGCCAGCAGCTACCGGGGGGGGAACACTGAAGCTTTCTTT CASSYRGGNTEAFF
- TRBJ2-7 TRBV28 - TGTGCCAGCAGGGTGGGGGGAGGTGAGCAGTACTTC CASRVGGGEQYF
few TRBJ2-2 TRBV5-1 - TGCGCCAGCAGCTTGGAAGGGGTGAGCACCGGGGAGCTGTTTTTT CASSLEGVSTGELFF
- TRBJ1-1 TRBV2 TRBD1 TGTGCCAGCAGCGAGGACAGGGGAGCTTTCTTT CASSEDRGAFF
- TRBJ2-6 TRBV10-3 - TGTGCCATCAGTGAGTCATGGGCGCTTGGGGCCAACGTCCTGACTTTC CAISESWALGANVLTF
few TRBJ1-1 TRBV6-6 - TGTGCCAGCATGGGAGTACCTGAAGCTTTCTTT CASMGVPEAFF
few TRBJ2-2 TRBV19 - TGTGCCAGTAGTCGGGGGACAGCTACGAACACCGGGGAGCTGTTTTTT CASSRGTATNTGELFF
few TRBJ2-3 TRBV6-6 TRBD1 TGTGCCAGCAGGCCCGGGACAGGGGAGACAGATACGCAGTATTTT CASRPGTGETDTQYF
- TRBJ2-6 TRBV18 - TGTGCCAGCTCACCCCAACGGGAAATTTTTGGCTCTGGGGCCAACGTCCTGACTTTC CASSPQREIFGSGANVLTF
- TRBJ2-2 TRBV7-9 - TGTGCCAGCAGCCAGTCCACCTACACCGGGGAGCTGTTTTTT CASSQSTYTGELFF
few TRBJ1-4 TRBV18 TRBD1 TGTGCCAGCTCACCCCAGGGGGCCGATGAAAAACTGTTTTTT CASSPQGADEKLFF
- TRBJ1-1 TRBV25-1 TRBD1 TGTGCCAGCAGTCAAAGACAGGGAGCTTTCTTT CASSQRQGAFF
- TRBJ2-1 TRBV10-3 - TGTGCCATCAGTGAGTCGGGCCAGGGTCTTTACAATGAGCAGTTCTTC CAISESGQGLYNEQFF
few TRBJ2-2 TRBV19 TRBD1 TGTGCCAGTAGTACCCTCAGGGGGCGATACACCGGGGAGCTGTTTTTT CASSTLRGRYTGELFF